This TCR beta chain was found in a study of blood T cells in healthy people across ages. Study outcomes and limitations: Age advanced and TCR beta diversity per million T cells fell, roughly linearly.

Sample-barcoded 5' priming and a J-beta primer mix drove a second PCR of about 6 to 12 cycles. TCRdb re-called the 5' RACE reads through MiXCR, storing one row per CDR3 protein. The profile shows about 1 million distinct CDR3 sequences, 45% of them singletons. Turning to this clonotype: Its specificity is not known.

This CDR3 has 13 residues. The V end lost 3 bases, the J end lost 4 bases, and 10 bases lay between the germline ends. CDR1 PRHDT and CDR2 FYEKMQ come from the germline V gene (reference sequence). The TCR originated in a woman aged 55-69 years in good health. The rearrangement uses TRBV13 and TRBJ2-7; weak D call: TRBD1 (5 bases). The sample consisted of blood. The chain's CDR3 is CASSFGHGYEQYF. In DNA, the CDR3 is TGTGCCAGCAGCTTCGGACATGGGTACGAGCAGTACTTC.